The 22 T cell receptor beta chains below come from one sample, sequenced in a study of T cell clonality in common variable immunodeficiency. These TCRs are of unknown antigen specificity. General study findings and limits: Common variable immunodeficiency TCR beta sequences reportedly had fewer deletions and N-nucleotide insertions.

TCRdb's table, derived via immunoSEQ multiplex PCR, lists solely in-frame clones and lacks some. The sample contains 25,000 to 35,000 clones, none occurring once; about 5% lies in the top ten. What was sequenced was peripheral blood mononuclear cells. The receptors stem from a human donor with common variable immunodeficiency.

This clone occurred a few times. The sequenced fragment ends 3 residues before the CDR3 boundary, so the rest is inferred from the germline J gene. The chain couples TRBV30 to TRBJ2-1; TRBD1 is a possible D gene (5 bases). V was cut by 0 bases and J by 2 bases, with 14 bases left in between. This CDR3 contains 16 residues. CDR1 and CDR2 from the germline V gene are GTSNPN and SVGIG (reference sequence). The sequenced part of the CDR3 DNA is TGTGCCTGGAGTGTACTTGTTCAGGGCCCCTACAATGAG. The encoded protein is CAWSVLVQGPYNE. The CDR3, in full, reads CAWSVLVQGPYNEQFF.

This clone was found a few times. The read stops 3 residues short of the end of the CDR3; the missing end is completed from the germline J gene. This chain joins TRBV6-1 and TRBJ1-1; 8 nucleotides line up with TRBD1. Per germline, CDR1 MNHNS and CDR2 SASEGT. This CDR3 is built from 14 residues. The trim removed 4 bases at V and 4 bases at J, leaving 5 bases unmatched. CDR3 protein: CASSAGGGITEAFF. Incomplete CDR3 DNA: TGTGCCAGCAGTGCAGGGGGCGGTATCACTGAA.

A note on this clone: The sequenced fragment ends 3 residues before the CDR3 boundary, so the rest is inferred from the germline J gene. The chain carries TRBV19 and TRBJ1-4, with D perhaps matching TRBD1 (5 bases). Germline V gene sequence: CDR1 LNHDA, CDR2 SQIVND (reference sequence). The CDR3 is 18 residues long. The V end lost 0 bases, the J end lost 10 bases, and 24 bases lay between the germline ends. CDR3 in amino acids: CASSIDHNRPGSGGKLFF. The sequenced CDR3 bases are TGTGCCAGTAGTATAGATCATAACCGGCCAGGGTCGGGGGGAAAA.

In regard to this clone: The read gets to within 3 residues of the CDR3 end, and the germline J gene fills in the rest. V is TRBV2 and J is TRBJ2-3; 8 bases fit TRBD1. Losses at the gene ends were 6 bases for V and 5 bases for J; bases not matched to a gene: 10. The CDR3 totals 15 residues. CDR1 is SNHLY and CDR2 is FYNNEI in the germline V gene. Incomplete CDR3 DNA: TGTGCCAGCAGCCCGGGACAGGAGTACCAAGATACG. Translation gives CASSPGQEYQDT. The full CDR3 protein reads CASSPGQEYQDTQYF. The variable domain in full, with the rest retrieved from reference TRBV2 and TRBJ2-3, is EPEVTQTPSHQVTQMGQEVILRCVPISNHLYFYWYRQILGQKVEFLVSFYNNEISEKSEIFDDQFSVERPDGSNFTLKIRSTKLEDSAMYFCASSPGQEYQDTQYFGPGTRLTVL.

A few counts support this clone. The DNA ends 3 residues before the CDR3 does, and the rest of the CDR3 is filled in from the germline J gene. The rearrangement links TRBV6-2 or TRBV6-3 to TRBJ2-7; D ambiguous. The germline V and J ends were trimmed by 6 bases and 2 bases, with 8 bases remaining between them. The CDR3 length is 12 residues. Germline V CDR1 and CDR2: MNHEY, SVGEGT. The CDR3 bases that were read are TGTGCCAGCAGGCTCGGTCCCTACGAG. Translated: CASRLGPYE. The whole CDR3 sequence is CASRLGPYEQYF.

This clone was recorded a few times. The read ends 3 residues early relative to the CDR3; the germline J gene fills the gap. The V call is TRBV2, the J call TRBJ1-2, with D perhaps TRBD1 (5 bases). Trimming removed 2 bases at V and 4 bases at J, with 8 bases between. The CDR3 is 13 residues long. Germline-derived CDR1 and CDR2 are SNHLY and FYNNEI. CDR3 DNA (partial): TGTGCCAGCAGTGAAATTGACAGCTATGGC. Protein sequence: CASSEIDSYG. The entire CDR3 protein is CASSEIDSYGYTF.

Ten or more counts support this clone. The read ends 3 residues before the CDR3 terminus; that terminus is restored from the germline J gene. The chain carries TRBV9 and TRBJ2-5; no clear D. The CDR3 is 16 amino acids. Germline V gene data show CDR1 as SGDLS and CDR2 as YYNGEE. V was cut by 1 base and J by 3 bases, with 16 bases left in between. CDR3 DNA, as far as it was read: TGTGCCAGCAGCGTATCGCAGGCCCAGCCCGAAGAGACC. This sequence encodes CASSVSQAQPEET. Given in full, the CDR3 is CASSVSQAQPEETQYF.

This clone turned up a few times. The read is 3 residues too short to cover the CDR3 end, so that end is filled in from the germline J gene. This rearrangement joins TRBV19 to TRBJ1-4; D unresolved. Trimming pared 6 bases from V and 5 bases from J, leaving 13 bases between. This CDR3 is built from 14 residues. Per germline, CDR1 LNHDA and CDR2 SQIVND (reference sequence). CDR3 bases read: TGTGCCAGTAGCCAGACACGTACGAATGAAAAA. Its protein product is CASSQTRTNEK. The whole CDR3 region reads CASSQTRTNEKLFF.

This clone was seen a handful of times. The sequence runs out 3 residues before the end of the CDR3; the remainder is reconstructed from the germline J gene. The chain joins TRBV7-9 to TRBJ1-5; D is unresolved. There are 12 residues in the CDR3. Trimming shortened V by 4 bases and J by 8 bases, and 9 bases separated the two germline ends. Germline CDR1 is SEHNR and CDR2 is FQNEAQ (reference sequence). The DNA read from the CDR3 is TGTGCCAGCAGCTGGGTCGGGGAGCCC. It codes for CASSWVGEP. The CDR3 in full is CASSWVGEPQHF.

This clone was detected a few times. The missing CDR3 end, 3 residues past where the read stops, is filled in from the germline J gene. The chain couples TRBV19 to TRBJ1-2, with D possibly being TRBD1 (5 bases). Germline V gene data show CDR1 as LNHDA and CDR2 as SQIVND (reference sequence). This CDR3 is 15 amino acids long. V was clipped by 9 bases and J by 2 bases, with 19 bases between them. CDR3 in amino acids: CASHFRGLINYGYTF. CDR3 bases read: TGTGCCAGCCATTTCCGGGGACTGATAAACTATGGC.

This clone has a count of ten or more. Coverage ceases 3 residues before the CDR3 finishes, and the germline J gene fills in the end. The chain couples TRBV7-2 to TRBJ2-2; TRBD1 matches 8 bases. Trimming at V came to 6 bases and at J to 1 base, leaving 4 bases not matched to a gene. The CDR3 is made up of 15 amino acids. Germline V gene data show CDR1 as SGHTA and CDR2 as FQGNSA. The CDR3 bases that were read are TGTGCCAGCAGACCTACAGGGGGGAACACCGGGGAG. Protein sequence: CASRPTGGNTGE. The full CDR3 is CASRPTGGNTGELFF.

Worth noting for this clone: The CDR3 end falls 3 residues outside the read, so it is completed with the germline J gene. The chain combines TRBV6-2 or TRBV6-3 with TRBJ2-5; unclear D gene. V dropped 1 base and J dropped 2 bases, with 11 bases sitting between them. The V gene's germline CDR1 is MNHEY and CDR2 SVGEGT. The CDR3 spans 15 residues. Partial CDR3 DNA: TGTGCCAGCAGTTACTTAGCTAGGTGGCAAGAGACC. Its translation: CASSYLARWQET. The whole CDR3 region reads CASSYLARWQETQYF.

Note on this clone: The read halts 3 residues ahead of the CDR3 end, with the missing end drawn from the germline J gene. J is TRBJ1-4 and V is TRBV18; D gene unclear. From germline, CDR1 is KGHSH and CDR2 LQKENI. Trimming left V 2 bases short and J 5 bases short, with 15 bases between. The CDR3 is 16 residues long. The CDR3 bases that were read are TGTGCCAGCTCACCAATTGAAGGGCAGTTAAATGAAAAA. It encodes CASSPIEGQLNEK. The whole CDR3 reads CASSPIEGQLNEKLFF.

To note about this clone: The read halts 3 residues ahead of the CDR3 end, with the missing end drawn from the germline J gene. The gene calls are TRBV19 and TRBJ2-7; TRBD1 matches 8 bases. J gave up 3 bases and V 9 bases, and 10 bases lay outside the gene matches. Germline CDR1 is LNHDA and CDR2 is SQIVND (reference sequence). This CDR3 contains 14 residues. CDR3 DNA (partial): TGTGCCAGCGCCGCCGGGACAGGACACTACGAG. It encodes CASAAGTGHYE. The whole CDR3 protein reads CASAAGTGHYEQYF. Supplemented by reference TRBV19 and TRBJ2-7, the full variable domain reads DGGITQSPKYLFRKEGQNVTLSCEQNLNHDAMYWYRQDPGQGLRLIYYSQIVNDFQKGDIAEGYSVSREKKESFPLTVTSAQKNPTAFYLCASAAGTGHYEQYFGPGTRLTVT.

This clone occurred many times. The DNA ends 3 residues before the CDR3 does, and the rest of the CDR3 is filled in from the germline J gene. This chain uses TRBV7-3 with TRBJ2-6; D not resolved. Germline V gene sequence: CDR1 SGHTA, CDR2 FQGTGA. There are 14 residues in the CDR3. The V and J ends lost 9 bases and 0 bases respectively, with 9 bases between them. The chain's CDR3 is CASKSSSGANVLTF. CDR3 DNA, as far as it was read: TGTGCCAGTAAGAGTAGCTCTGGGGCCAACGTC. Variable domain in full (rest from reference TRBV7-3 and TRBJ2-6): GAGVSQTPSNKVTEKGKYVELRCDPISGHTALYWYRQSLGQGPEFLIYFQGTGAADDSGLPNDRFFAVRPEGSVSTLKIQRTERGDSAVYLCASKSSSGANVLTFGAGSRLTVL.

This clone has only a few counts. The CDR3 DNA, read in part, is TGTGCCAGTAGTATAGATTTGCGGGGTTTGGCTGAA. It yields the protein CASSIDLRGLAE. The entire CDR3 reads CASSIDLRGLAEAFF. V gene TRBV19 combines with J gene TRBJ1-1, with D unresolved. The read falls 3 residues short of the CDR3 end, and the missing part is taken from the germline J gene. The CDR3 consists of 15 residues. Trimming left V 0 bases short and J 6 bases short, with 14 bases between. In germline, CDR1 is LNHDA, CDR2 SQIVND (reference sequence).

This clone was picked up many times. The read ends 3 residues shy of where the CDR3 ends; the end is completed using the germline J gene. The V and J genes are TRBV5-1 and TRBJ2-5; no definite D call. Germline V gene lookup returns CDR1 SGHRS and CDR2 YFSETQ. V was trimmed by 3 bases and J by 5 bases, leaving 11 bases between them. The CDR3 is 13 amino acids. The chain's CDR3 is CASSYGFRETQYF. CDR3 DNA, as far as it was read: TGCGCCAGCAGCTACGGGTTTAGGGAGACC. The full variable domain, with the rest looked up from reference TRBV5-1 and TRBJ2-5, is KAGVTQTPRYLIKTRGQQVTLSCSPISGHRSVSWYQQTPGQGLQFLFEYFSETQRNKGNFPGRFSGRQFSNSRSEMNVSTLELGDSALYLCASSYGFRETQYFGPGTRLLVL.

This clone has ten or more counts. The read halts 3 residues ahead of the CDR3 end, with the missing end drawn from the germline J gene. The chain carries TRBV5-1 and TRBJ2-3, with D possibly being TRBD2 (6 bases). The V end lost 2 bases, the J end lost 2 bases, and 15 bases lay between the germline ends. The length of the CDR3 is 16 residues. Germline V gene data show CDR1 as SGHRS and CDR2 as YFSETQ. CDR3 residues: CASSLDSGGFTDTQYF. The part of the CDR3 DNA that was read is TGCGCCAGCAGCTTAGATTCCGGGGGATTCACAGATACG.

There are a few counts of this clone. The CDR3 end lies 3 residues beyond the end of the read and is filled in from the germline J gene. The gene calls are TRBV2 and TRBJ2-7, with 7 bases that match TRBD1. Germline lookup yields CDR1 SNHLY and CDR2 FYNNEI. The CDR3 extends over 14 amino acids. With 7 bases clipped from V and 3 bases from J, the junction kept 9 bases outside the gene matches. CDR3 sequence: CASTWDSQFYEQYF. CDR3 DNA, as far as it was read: TGTGCCAGCACCTGGGACAGCCAGTTCTACGAG.

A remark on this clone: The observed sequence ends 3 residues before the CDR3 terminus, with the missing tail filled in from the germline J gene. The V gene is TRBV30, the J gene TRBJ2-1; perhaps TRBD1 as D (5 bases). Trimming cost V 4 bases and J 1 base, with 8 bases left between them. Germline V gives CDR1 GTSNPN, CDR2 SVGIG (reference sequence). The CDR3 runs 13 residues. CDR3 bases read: TGTGCCTGGACAGGGTGGTCCTACAATGAG. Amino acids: CAWTGWSYNE. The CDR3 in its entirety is CAWTGWSYNEQFF.

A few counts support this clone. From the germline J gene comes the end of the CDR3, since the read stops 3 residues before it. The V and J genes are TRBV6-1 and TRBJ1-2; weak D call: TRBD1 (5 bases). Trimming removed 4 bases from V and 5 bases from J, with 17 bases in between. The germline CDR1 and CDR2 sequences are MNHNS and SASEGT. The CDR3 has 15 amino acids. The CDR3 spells CASSGAPGPGYGYTF. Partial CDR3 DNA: TGTGCCAGCAGTGGGGCGCCAGGGCCAGGGTATGGC.

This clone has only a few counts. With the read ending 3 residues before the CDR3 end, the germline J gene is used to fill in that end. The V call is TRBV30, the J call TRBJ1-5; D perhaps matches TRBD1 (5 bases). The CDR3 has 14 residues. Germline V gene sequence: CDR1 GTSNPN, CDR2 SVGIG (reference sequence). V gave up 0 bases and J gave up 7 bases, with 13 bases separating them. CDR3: CAWSVGARGQPQHF. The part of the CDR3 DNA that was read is TGTGCCTGGAGTGTAGGGGCGCGGGGACAGCCC.